The 23 T cell receptor beta chains below all came from one sample that was sequenced in a study of PD-L1 blockade in urothelial cancer. The method was immunoSEQ multiplex PCR; TCRdb's version includes in-frame clones alone and lacks a portion of them. Counted here are tens of thousands of clones, around four fifths occurring once; the ten biggest clones make up about 6.2%. Time point reported: pretreatment peripheral blood. The source was PBMCs, collected around atezolizumab (anti-PD-L1) treatment. These receptors were obtained from a man between 40 and 49 years old with urothelial cancer.

The chain employs TRBV19 and TRBJ1-5; 7 nucleotides match TRBD1. The V segment lost 8 bases and the J segment 6 bases; nucleotides outside the gene matches: 7. Germline V gene lookup returns CDR1 LNHDA and CDR2 SQIVND (reference sequence). The CDR3 is made up of 13 amino acids. CDR3: CASQGGLGQPQHF. CDR3 bases: TGTGCCAGTCAGGGGGGCCTAGGTCAGCCCCAGCATTTT. Complete variable domain (other parts from reference TRBV19 and TRBJ1-5): DGGITQSPKYLFRKEGQNVTLSCEQNLNHDAMYWYRQDPGQGLRLIYYSQIVNDFQKGDIAEGYSVSREKKESFPLTVTSAQKNPTAFYLCASQGGLGQPQHFGDGTRLSIL.

The V and J genes are TRBV4-2 and TRBJ2-7, with a tentative D call TRBD2 (6 bases). The CDR3 length is 14 residues. Deletions cut 1 base from V and 4 bases from J, with 11 bases between. CDR1 LGHNA and CDR2 YNFKEQ come from the germline V gene. CDR3 sequence: CASSQGLGTYEQYF. The CDR3 coding sequence is TGTGCCAGCAGCCAAGGGCTGGGGACTTACGAGCAGTACTTC.

This clone was observed once. The gene calls are TRBV28 and TRBJ2-7; TRBD1 aligns across 10 bases. After removal of 6 bases from V and 3 bases from J, the junction contained 8 bases not matched to a gene. Germline loops: CDR1 MDHEN, CDR2 SYDVKM. The CDR3 length is 15 residues. CDR3 DNA sequence: TGTGCCAGCAGCCGGGGTGGGACAGGGGACTACGAGCAGTACTTC. This codes for CASSRGGTGDYEQYF.

The chain recombines TRBV18 with TRBJ2-1; D not resolved. Germline V CDR1 and CDR2: KGHSH, LQKENI. Trimming cost V 3 bases and J 0 bases, with 15 bases left between them. This CDR3 is built from 17 residues. CDR3 in amino acids: CASSPLGSGSSYNEQFF. The CDR3 DNA follows: TGTGCCAGCTCACCCCTCGGGTCGGGTAGCTCCTACAATGAGCAGTTCTTC.

The chain has TRBV5-1 and TRBJ2-2; tentative D call: TRBD1 (6 bases). CDR3 size: 14 residues. The V end was cut by 2 bases, the J end by 4 bases, with 9 bases between. Germline CDR1 SGHRS, CDR2 YFSETQ. The CDR3, as DNA: TGCGCCAGCAGCTTAGACAGGTCCACCGGGGAGCTGTTTTTT. It specifies CASSLDRSTGELFF.

This chain links TRBV2 with TRBJ2-1, with a tentative D call TRBD2 (5 bases). Trimming took 4 bases from V and 15 from J, leaving 16 bases between them. The CDR3 consists of 12 residues. CDR1 SNHLY and CDR2 FYNNEI come from the germline V gene. CDR3 protein: CASSGAGGAGFF. DNA of the CDR3: TGTGCCAGCAGTGGAGCAGGAGGCGCGGGGTTCTTC.

This clone was counted a single time. V is TRBV27 and J is TRBJ2-5; D perhaps matches TRBD1 (5 bases). Trimming cost V 6 bases and J 4 bases, with 24 bases left between them. This CDR3 has 17 residues. CDR1 MNHEY and CDR2 SMNVEV come from the germline V gene (reference sequence). This CDR3 reads CASSADWAGRLRETQYF. CDR3 nucleotide sequence: TGTGCCAGCAGCGCCGACTGGGCAGGGCGTCTTAGAGAGACCCAGTACTTC.

This clone was counted between two and nine times. V gene TRBV15 combines with J gene TRBJ2-6, with D perhaps TRBD2 (6 bases). V shed 7 bases and J shed 4 bases, with 20 bases lying between them. The CDR3 runs to 17 residues. Germline V gene sequence: CDR1 LNHNV, CDR2 YYDKDF (reference sequence). CDR3: CATNSDLSAGGANVLTF. The CDR3 nucleotides read TGTGCCACCAACTCGGACCTGTCGGCGGGAGGGGCCAACGTCCTGACTTTC.

This chain uses TRBV19 with TRBJ1-2; D perhaps matches TRBD1 (5 bases). Germline CDR1 reads LNHDA; CDR2 reads SQIVND (reference sequence). V was cut by 6 bases and J by 2 bases, with 13 bases left in between. CDR3 length: 14 residues. The CDR3 here is CASRSDRLNYGYTF. The CDR3 nucleotides read TGTGCCAGTAGGAGCGACAGATTAAACTATGGCTACACCTTC.

The chain carries TRBV7-2 and TRBJ2-1; TRBD1 aligns across 7 bases. J gave up 7 bases and V 5 bases, and 5 bases lay outside the gene matches. Germline assignment: CDR1 SGHTA and CDR2 FQGNSA. The CDR3 consists of 13 residues. CDR3 sequence: CASSRRQGNEQFF. The CDR3 DNA reads as TGTGCCAGCAGCCGACGACAGGGTAATGAGCAGTTCTTC.

The gene calls are TRBV4-2 and TRBJ1-2; 9 nucleotides line up with TRBD1. This CDR3 has 15 amino acids. V lost 1 base to trimming and J lost 2 bases; unmatched junction nucleotides: 2. CDR1 LGHNA and CDR2 YNFKEQ come from the germline V gene. The CDR3 nucleotides are TGTGCCAGCAGCCAAGCCGGGACAGGGAACTATGGCTACACCTTC. Its protein product is CASSQAGTGNYGYTF.

This chain uses TRBV30 with TRBJ1-5, with D possibly matching TRBD1 (5 bases). Germline CDR1 reads GTSNPN; CDR2 reads SVGIG (reference sequence). The CDR3 runs to 14 residues. V lost 1 base to trimming and J lost 8 bases, with 15 bases between them. The CDR3 nucleotides are TGTGCCTGGAGTGGTGGGGGGAAGTTAGAGCCCCAGCATTTT. As protein: CAWSGGGKLEPQHF.

This chain links TRBV29-1 with TRBJ2-2; TRBD1 might be the D (5 bases). Looked up from germline, CDR1 is SQVTM and CDR2 is ANQGSEA. V was cut by 1 base and J by 5 bases, with 20 bases left in between. CDR3 length equals 17 residues. The CDR3 reads CSVEAFRQSGNTGELFF. The CDR3 coding sequence is TGCAGCGTTGAAGCATTTCGGCAGTCAGGGAATACCGGGGAGCTGTTTTTT.

The chain employs TRBV10-3 and TRBJ2-7; TRBD2 agrees at 8 bases. The CDR3 consists of 14 residues. J was trimmed by 7 bases and V by 4 bases; bases with no gene match: 9. Germline CDR1 is ENHRY and CDR2 is SYGVKD. This chain's CDR3 is CAISVSGLELEQYF. The CDR3 DNA reads as TGTGCCATCAGTGTTTCGGGACTAGAACTGGAGCAGTACTTC.

As for this clone: The DNA is omitted, as the CDR3 cannot be located on it reliably, and the CDR3 follows TCRdb's listing. The rearrangement uses TRBV6-6 and TRBJ1-1; TRBD1 is the table's D call, not checked against the DNA. The CDR3 extends over 15 residues, inclusive of both ends. CDR1 MNHNY and CDR2 SVGAGI come from the germline V gene (reference sequence). The CDR3 loop is CASRVASGTGKASFF.

The chain carries TRBV9 and TRBJ2-3; TRBD2 matches at 8 bases. V shed 0 bases, J shed 6 bases, and the junction held 9 bases outside the gene matches. CDR3 length equals 16 residues. Germline CDR1 and CDR2: SGDLS and YYNGEE. The CDR3 DNA is TGTGCCAGCAGCGTAGCTGGGCTAGCGGGTCGGGATACGCAGTATTTT. Protein product: CASSVAGLAGRDTQYF.

The chain employs TRBV7-9 and TRBJ2-2; TRBD1 matches 7 bases. The CDR3 extends over 16 amino acids. V trimming: 3 bases; J trimming: 3 bases; junction bases outside the gene matches: 7. CDR1 and CDR2 from the germline V gene are SEHNR and FQNEAQ (reference sequence). The CDR3 DNA reads TGTGCCAGCAGCTTTACTCGACAGGGCGACACCGGGGAGCTGTTTTTT. This encodes CASSFTRQGDTGELFF.

The CDR3 loop is CATSKEAQRQYF. In nucleotides, the CDR3 is TGTGCCACCAGCAAAGAGGCCCAGCGGCAGTACTTC. This rearrangement joins TRBV15 to TRBJ2-7; D not certain. V was pared by 4 bases and J by 9 bases, with 13 bases between. Germline lookup yields CDR1 LNHNV and CDR2 YYDKDF (reference sequence). The CDR3 extends over 12 amino acids.

The V and J genes are TRBV5-1 and TRBJ2-1, with 10 bases lining up with TRBD2. V was clipped by 5 bases and J by 8 bases; unmatched bases: 13. CDR1 and CDR2 from the germline V gene are SGHRS and YFSETQ. There are 16 residues in the CDR3. CDR3 residues: CASRGLLAGPADEQFF. Written as DNA, the CDR3 is TGCGCCAGCAGGGGCCTACTAGCGGGACCCGCGGATGAGCAGTTCTTC.

The V and J genes are TRBV28 and TRBJ1-1; TRBD1 agrees at 8 bases. V shed 5 bases and J 4 bases; nucleotides not matched to a gene: 9. Germline-derived CDR1 and CDR2 are MDHEN and SYDVKM. The CDR3 consists of 15 residues. The CDR3 spells CASSPHRGGSTEAFF. The CDR3 bases are TGTGCCAGCAGTCCCCACAGGGGGGGTTCCACTGAAGCTTTCTTT.

V is TRBV4-1 and J is TRBJ2-3; weak D call: TRBD2 (6 bases). The CDR3 is 15 amino acids. Germline V lookup: CDR1 MGHRA, CDR2 YSYEKL. V lost 1 base, J lost 4 bases, and 12 bases lay in between. The CDR3 is CASSQVTGDADTQYF. CDR3 DNA sequence: TGCGCCAGCAGCCAAGTCACGGGGGACGCAGATACGCAGTATTTT.

The rearrangement joins TRBV28 to TRBJ2-3; 9 bases match TRBD2. The CDR3 contains 17 residues. The germline gives CDR1 MDHEN, CDR2 SYDVKM. Unmatched junction bases numbered 11, after V lost 2 bases and J lost 5 bases. CDR3 DNA: TGTGCCAGCAGTTTACCCCCTAGCGGGGAGGGTGTAGATACGCAGTATTTT. This gives the protein CASSLPPSGEGVDTQYF.

In this sample, this clone turned up a few times. V is TRBV7-9 and J is TRBJ2-1; TRBD2 matches at 7 bases. J gave up 0 bases and V 1 base, and 6 bases lay outside the gene matches. The CDR3 contains 17 residues. CDR1 SEHNR and CDR2 FQNEAQ come from the germline V gene (reference sequence). The CDR3 nucleotides are TGTGCCAGCAGCTTAGAAACTAGCGTGAACTCCTACAATGAGCAGTTCTTC. Amino acids: CASSLETSVNSYNEQFF.